This T cell receptor beta chain was obtained from a study of cytomegalovirus exposure and HLA in healthy donors. Repertoires were generated with immunoSEQ multiplex PCR, while TCRdb's copy carries only in-frame clones and drops some. The sample shows some 120,000 clones, roughly nine tenths of them seen only once. Germline assignment: CDR1 LNHDA and CDR2 SQIVND (reference sequence). The CDR3 has 13 residues. With 1 base removed from V and 4 bases from J, the gap between germline ends came to 8 bases. This clone came up a few times. Other DNA sequences in the sample encode the same CDR3. Sequencing was done on a sample of PBMCs. The origin of this receptor is a woman aged 18-29 years in good health and CMV-seronegative. The gene calls are TRBV19 and TRBJ2-7; a possible D gene is TRBD2 (6 bases). The CDR3 loop reads CASSIAGGYEQYV. The CDR3 DNA reads TGTGCCAGTAGTATAGCTGGAGGGTACGAGCAGTACGTC.